This T cell receptor (beta chain) was captured by sequencing in a study of blood T cell repertoires in COVID-19. Germline CDR1 and CDR2: SGHAT and FQDESV (reference sequence). The CDR3 has 14 amino acids. V shed 4 bases and J shed 6 bases, with 12 bases lying between them. Profiling relied on immunoSEQ multiplex PCR, and the TCRdb table lists in-frame clones only, not all of them. The table includes roughly 230,000 clones, 85% to 90% detected once. The genes are TRBV11-1 and TRBJ2-2; weak D call: TRBD1 (5 bases). The source is a woman in her 30s with acute COVID-19. Sequenced: PBMCs or T cells enriched from blood (not recorded which). CDR3 amino acids: CASSSDDSAGELFF. In DNA, the CDR3 is TGTGCCAGCAGCTCCGACGACAGCGCCGGGGAGCTGTTTTTT.